This TCR beta chain is from a study of cytomegalovirus exposure and HLA in healthy donors. The study ran its PCR with 60 Vbeta and 13 Jbeta primers. The repertoire was sequenced with immunoSEQ multiplex PCR; TCRdb's copy has only in-frame clones and lacks some. The sample contains about 270,000 clones, roughly 85% of which appear only once. This CDR3 spans 16 amino acids. Trimming left V 1 base short and J 1 base short, with 12 bases between. CDR1 is LNHDA and CDR2 is SQIVND in the germline V gene (reference sequence). Study results and caveats: In an earlier analysis, most TCR beta V segments were productive about 87% or about 30% of the time. When the data were analyzed later, several of the most significant clusters appeared to be linked to common viral pathogens.

This clone was observed a single time. Its antigen is still unknown. The specimen was PBMCs. V and J are TRBV19 and TRBJ2-3; D not resolved. This receptor was taken from a man aged 35 to 55 in good health and CMV-seropositive. The CDR3 coding sequence is TGTGCCAGTAGTATAGCCGGGTCACGCGGCACAGATACGCAGTATTTT. Translated, it gives CASSIAGSRGTDTQYF.